Below are 5 T cell receptor beta chains sequenced from a single sample in a study of CD8 T cells in ankylosing spondylitis. Each CDR3 protein is one row after TCRdb ran MiXCR on the 5' RACE reads. The sample shows around 280,000 distinct CDR3 sequences, about 19% of them seen only once. Sequenced input: blood, either unsorted or a sorted T cell fraction (not recorded which). These receptors all come from a male donor with ankylosing spondylitis or in good health (not recorded which).

This clonotype occurred a few times. The chain employs TRBV24-1 and TRBJ2-3; no clear D gene. Germline values: CDR1 KGHDR, CDR2 SFDVKD. CDR3 length equals 12 residues. V was pared by 2 bases and J by 6 bases, with 5 bases between. Written as DNA, the CDR3 is TGTGCCACCAGTGATTCGATGGATACGCAGTATTTT. It is translated as CATSDSMDTQYF.

CDR3: CASSKNGQMNTEAFF. The CDR3 DNA sequence: TGCGCCAGCAGCAAAAACGGACAGATGAACACTGAAGCTTTCTTT. This sequence joins TRBV5-1 and TRBJ1-1, with D possibly matching TRBD1 (6 bases). CDR1 and CDR2 (germline): SGHRS, YFSETQ. Trimming took 4 bases from V and 0 from J, leaving 13 bases between them. The CDR3 spans 15 residues.

The chain links TRBV14 to TRBJ2-5; the D gene is possibly TRBD2 (6 bases). The CDR3 totals 14 residues. Per the germline V gene, CDR1 is SGHDN and CDR2 is FVKESK. V shed 5 bases and J shed 0 bases, with 10 bases lying between them. CDR3 sequence reads: CASSSGLNQETQYF. As DNA, the CDR3 is TGTGCCAGCAGCTCGGGACTGAACCAAGAGACCCAGTACTTC.

This clonotype was recorded a few times. The CDR3 reads CSEKTGGTEAFF. The CDR3 coding sequence is TGCAGCGAAAAAACGGGGGGCACTGAAGCTTTCTTT. The chain carries TRBV29-1 and TRBJ1-1, with a weak D call TRBD1 (5 bases). The CDR3 totals 12 residues. V was shortened by 7 bases and J by 4 bases, with 13 bases between the two germline ends. Germline lookup yields CDR1 SQVTM and CDR2 ANQGSEA.

This clonotype appeared many times. The CDR3 DNA sequence: TGTGCCAGCAGTTACCGGCCCGGGCCCACAGATACGCAGTATTTT. It translates to CASSYRPGPTDTQYF. The chain carries TRBV6-5 and TRBJ2-3; no clear D. The CDR3 is 15 residues long. CDR1 is MNHEY and CDR2 is SVGAGI in the germline V gene. V gave up 2 bases and J gave up 2 bases, with 11 bases separating them.